This T cell receptor (beta chain) was identified during a study of blood T cell repertoires in COVID-19. Those designated as exposed participants met a COVID-19 case within 2 weeks before study entry. TCRdb's table, derived via immunoSEQ multiplex PCR, lists solely in-frame clones and lacks some. Of fewer than 350,000 clones in the sample, 88% were seen once. The V end was cut by 3 bases, the J end by 1 base, with 9 bases between. The CDR3 length is 14 residues. The germline CDR1 and CDR2 sequences are LNHNV and YYDKDF (reference sequence). This rearrangement joins TRBV15 to TRBJ1-1, with a weak D call TRBD1 (5 bases). The source material was PBMCs or T cells enriched from blood (not recorded which). This TCR was sampled from a woman aged 25 to 39 who had been exposed to COVID-19. CDR3 nucleotide sequence: TGTGCCACCAGCAGCTCAGGGAAGAACACTGAAGCTTTCTTT. Encoded protein: CATSSSGKNTEAFF.